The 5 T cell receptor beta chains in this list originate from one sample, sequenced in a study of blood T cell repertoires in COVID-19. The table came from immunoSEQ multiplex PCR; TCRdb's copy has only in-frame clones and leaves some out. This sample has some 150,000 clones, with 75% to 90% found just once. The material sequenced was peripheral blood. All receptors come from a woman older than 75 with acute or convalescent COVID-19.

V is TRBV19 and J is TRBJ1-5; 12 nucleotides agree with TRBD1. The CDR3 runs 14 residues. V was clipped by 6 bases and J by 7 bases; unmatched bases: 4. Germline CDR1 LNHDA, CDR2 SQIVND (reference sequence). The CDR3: CASSGTGGWQPQHF. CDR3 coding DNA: TGTGCCAGTAGCGGGACAGGGGGCTGGCAGCCCCAGCATTTT. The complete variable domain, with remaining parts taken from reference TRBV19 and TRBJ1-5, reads DGGITQSPKYLFRKEGQNVTLSCEQNLNHDAMYWYRQDPGQGLRLIYYSQIVNDFQKGDIAEGYSVSREKKESFPLTVTSAQKNPTAFYLCASSGTGGWQPQHFGDGTRLSIL.

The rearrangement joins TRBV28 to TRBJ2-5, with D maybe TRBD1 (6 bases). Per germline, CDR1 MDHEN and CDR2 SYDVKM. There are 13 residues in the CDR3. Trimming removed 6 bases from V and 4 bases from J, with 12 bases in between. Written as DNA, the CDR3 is TGTGCCAGCAGGCTCCAGGGGAGAGAGACCCAGTACTTC. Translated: CASRLQGRETQYF.

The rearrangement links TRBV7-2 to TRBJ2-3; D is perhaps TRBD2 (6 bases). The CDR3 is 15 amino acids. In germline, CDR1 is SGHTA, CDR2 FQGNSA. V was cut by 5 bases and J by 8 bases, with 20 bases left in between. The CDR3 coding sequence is TGTGCCAGCAGCCAGAGGGGCGGGGCAGGCAGTACGCAGTATTTT. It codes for CASSQRGGAGSTQYF.

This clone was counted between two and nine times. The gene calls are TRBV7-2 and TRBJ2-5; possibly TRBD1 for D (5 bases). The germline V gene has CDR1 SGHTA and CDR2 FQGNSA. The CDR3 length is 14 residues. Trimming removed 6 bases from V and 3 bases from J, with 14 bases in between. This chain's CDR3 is CASRSGYREETQYF. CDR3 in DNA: TGTGCCAGCAGATCAGGGTACAGAGAAGAGACCCAGTACTTC.

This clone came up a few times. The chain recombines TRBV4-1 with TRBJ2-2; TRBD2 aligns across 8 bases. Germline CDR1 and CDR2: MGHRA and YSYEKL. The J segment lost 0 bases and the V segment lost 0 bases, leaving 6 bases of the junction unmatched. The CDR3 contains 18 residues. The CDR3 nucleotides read TGCGCCAGCAGCCAAGATTACGGGGGGGCGGCGAACACCGGGGAGCTGTTTTTT. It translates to CASSQDYGGAANTGELFF.